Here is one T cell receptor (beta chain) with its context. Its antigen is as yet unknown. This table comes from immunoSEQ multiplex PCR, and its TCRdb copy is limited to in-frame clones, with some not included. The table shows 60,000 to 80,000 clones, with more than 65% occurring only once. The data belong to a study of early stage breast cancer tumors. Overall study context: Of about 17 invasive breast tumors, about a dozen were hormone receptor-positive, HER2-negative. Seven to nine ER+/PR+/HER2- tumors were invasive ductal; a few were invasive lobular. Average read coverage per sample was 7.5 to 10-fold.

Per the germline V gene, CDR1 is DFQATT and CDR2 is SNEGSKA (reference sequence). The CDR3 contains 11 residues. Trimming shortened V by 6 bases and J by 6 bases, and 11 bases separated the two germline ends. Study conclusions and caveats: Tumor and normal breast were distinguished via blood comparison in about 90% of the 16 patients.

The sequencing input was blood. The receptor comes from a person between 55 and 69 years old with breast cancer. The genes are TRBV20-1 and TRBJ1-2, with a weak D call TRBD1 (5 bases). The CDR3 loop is CSASRGNGYTF. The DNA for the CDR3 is TGCAGTGCCAGTAGGGGTAATGGCTACACCTTC.